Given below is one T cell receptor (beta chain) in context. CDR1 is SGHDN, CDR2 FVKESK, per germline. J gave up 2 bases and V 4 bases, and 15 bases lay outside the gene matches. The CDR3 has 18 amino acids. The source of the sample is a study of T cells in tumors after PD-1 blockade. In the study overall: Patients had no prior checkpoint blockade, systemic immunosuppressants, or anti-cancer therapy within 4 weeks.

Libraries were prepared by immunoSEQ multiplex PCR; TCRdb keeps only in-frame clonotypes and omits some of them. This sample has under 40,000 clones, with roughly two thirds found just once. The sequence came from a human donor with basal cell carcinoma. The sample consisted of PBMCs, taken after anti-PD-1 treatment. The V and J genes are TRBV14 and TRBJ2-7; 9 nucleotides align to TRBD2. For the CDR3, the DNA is TGTGCCAGCAGCCCCGTCGGGCGGGAGGGCCCTGGCCCCTACGAGCAGTACTTC. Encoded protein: CASSPVGREGPGPYEQYF.